Detailed here is one T cell receptor (beta chain). This record belongs to a study of PD-1 blockade in mismatch repair-deficient tumors. The repertoire was sequenced with immunoSEQ multiplex PCR; TCRdb's copy has only in-frame clones and lacks some. Of 120,000 or so clones listed, approximately 90% were seen once; the top ten hold approximately 13%. The CDR3 is 17 residues long. Germline assignment: CDR1 SGHNT and CDR2 YYREEE (reference sequence). The V end was cut by 2 bases, the J end by 0 bases, with 18 bases between. The source material was peripheral blood, sampled 44 weeks after starting pembrolizumab. The V gene is TRBV5-4, the J gene TRBJ2-7; D uncertain. The TCR originated in an adult with mismatch repair-deficient cancer. Written as DNA, the CDR3 is TGTGCCAGCAGCTTACAATATAACAGCTGGAGCTCCTACGAGCAGTACTTC. Translating gives CASSLQYNSWSSYEQYF.